Below, 18 T cell receptor beta chains from the same sample are listed, as sequenced in a study of T-cell reconstitution after alpha-beta-depleted transplantation in children. Preparation of the TCRbeta library was carried out with unique molecular identifiers. TCRdb used MiXCR to reprocess the PCR reads, holding one entry per CDR3 protein. The table lists hundreds of thousands of distinct CDR3 sequences, around 17% of them singletons. Sequencing was performed on PBMCs from the stem cell graft donor, taken from the stem cell graft. The source of these receptors is a human donor who donated a stem cell graft to a child with acute myeloid leukemia.

This clonotype was observed a handful of times. The chain uses TRBV5-1 and TRBJ2-6, with a tentative D call TRBD1 (6 bases). V lost 4 bases and J 0 bases, leaving 17 bases between the germline ends. The germline CDR1 and CDR2 sequences are SGHRS and YFSETQ. The CDR3 runs 18 residues. CDR3 nucleotides: TGCGCCAGCAGCCCGTCCGACAGGACTTCCTCTGGGGCCAACGTCCTGACTTTC. Its protein product is CASSPSDRTSSGANVLTF.

This clonotype showed up just once. The chain combines TRBV12-3 or TRBV12-4 with TRBJ2-3, with a possible D match to TRBD2 (5 bases). The CDR3 consists of 14 residues. Trimming removed 6 bases from V and 1 base from J, with 11 bases in between. The CDR3 nucleotides are TGTGCCAGCAGCACTAGGATCGGCACAGATACGCAGTATTTT. The encoded protein is CASSTRIGTDTQYF.

This clonotype was seen repeatedly, ten times or more. V usage is TRBV6-5 and J usage is TRBJ2-7; TRBD1 agrees at 9 bases. The germline V gene encodes CDR1 MNHEY and CDR2 SVGAGI. Trimming removed 2 bases from V and 6 bases from J; junction bases left unmatched: 5. This CDR3 comprises 14 residues. Here the CDR3 DNA reads TGTGCCAGCAGTTACGGGACAGGGATCGGCGAGCAGTACGTC. Translated: CASSYGTGIGEQYV.

A few counts support this clonotype. The V and J genes are TRBV7-9 and TRBJ1-5; 10 bases map to TRBD1. The germline gives CDR1 SEHNR, CDR2 FQNEAQ (reference sequence). Trimming cost V 3 bases and J 4 bases; bases outside gene matches: 9. CDR3 length equals 17 residues. Here the CDR3 DNA reads TGTGCCAGCAGCTTGGGGACAGGGGAGATTCAGAATCAGCCCCAGCATTTT. Translation gives CASSLGTGEIQNQPQHF.

This clonotype appeared once. This CDR3 reads CASSSAGYRNEQYV. The CDR3 region has the DNA TGTGCCAGCAGCTCGGCGGGGTATCGTAACGAGCAGTACGTC. The gene calls are TRBV28 and TRBJ2-7; possibly TRBD2 for D (6 bases). Between the trimmed V and J ends, which lost 6 bases and 5 bases, there was a span of 17 bases. The germline CDR1 and CDR2 sequences are MDHEN and SYDVKM. This CDR3 comprises 14 residues.

This clonotype was seen only a few times. The V gene is TRBV12-3 or TRBV12-4, the J gene TRBJ1-2; no clear D gene. V lost 3 bases and J 9 bases, leaving 8 bases between the germline ends. The CDR3 has 11 residues. CDR3 coding DNA: TGTGCCAGCAGTTTTGCCCAGAGCTACACCTTC. This encodes CASSFAQSYTF.

CDR3 coding DNA: TGTGCCTGGAGTGGACCCTACGAGCAGTACTTC. Its translation is CAWSGPYEQYF. The chain links TRBV30 to TRBJ2-7; no definite D call. Deletions cut 1 base from V and 2 bases from J, with 3 bases between. The CDR3 runs to 11 residues. From germline, CDR1 is GTSNPN and CDR2 SVGIG (reference sequence). The variable domain in full, completed from reference TRBV30 and TRBJ2-7, reads SQTIHQWPATLVQPVGSPLSLECTVEGTSNPNLYWYRQAAGRGLQLLFYSVGIGQISSEVPQNLSASRPQDRQFILSSKKLLLSDSGFYLCAWSGPYEQYFGPGTRLTVT.

This clonotype was detected ten times or more. The V call is TRBV20-1, the J call TRBJ2-7; perhaps TRBD1 as D (6 bases). The CDR3 has 15 amino acids. Germline CDR1 DFQATT, CDR2 SNEGSKA (reference sequence). V lost 0 bases and J 7 bases, leaving 19 bases between the germline ends. The CDR3 reads CSARDPQGPPAEQYF. The CDR3 DNA reads TGCAGTGCTAGAGATCCACAGGGCCCTCCTGCGGAGCAGTACTTC.

The CDR3 here is CASSVGAQDQETQYF. CDR3 DNA sequence: TGTGCCAGCAGCGTAGGCGCCCAGGACCAAGAGACCCAGTACTTC. The chain carries TRBV9 and TRBJ2-5; D not resolved. The CDR3 is 15 amino acids. Germline V lookup: CDR1 SGDLS, CDR2 YYNGEE. V lost 0 bases, J lost 0 bases, and 9 bases lay in between.

The chain has TRBV6-1 and TRBJ1-3; D remains ambiguous. V was cut by 7 bases and J by 2 bases, with 15 bases left in between. This CDR3 is 15 amino acids long. Germline V gene data show CDR1 as MNHNS and CDR2 as SASEGT. Written as DNA, the CDR3 is TGTGCCAGCACCCCAGACGGGCTTACTGGAAACACCATATATTTT. Its translation: CASTPDGLTGNTIYF.

A few counts support this clonotype. This sequence joins TRBV5-6 and TRBJ1-5; 8 bases match TRBD1. V lost 4 bases, J lost 0 bases, and 9 bases stayed unmatched. The CDR3 runs to 17 residues. CDR1 is SGHDT, CDR2 YYEEEE, per germline. The CDR3 is CASSLIGQGNSNQPQHF. The CDR3 DNA reads TGTGCCAGCAGCCTGATCGGACAGGGCAATAGCAATCAGCCCCAGCATTTT.

In its sample, this clonotype was seen a few times. The chain carries TRBV6-2 or TRBV6-3 and TRBJ1-1; D remains unclear. The CDR3 is made up of 14 amino acids. The V gene's germline CDR1 is MNHEY and CDR2 SVGEGT. V was clipped by 7 bases and J by 2 bases, with 14 bases between them. The CDR3 region has the DNA TGTGCCAGCACAGCGACAACAGTTAACACTGAAGCTTTCTTT. Translating gives CASTATTVNTEAFF.

The J gene is TRBJ2-2, the V gene TRBV24-1, with D perhaps assigned TRBD1 or TRBD2 (6 bases each). The V end was cut by 6 bases, the J end by 3 bases, with 16 bases between. The length of the CDR3 is 16 residues. The germline V gene encodes CDR1 KGHDR and CDR2 SFDVKD. The CDR3, as DNA: TGTGCCACCAGTTATAGGGGGGCCGCGGACACCGGGGAGCTGTTTTTT. Translating it yields CATSYRGAADTGELFF.

The table lists this clonotype with many counts. This chain joins TRBV6-1 and TRBJ2-2; D gene unclear. V was pared by 6 bases and J by 5 bases, with 10 bases between. The CDR3 runs to 13 residues. The germline V gene encodes CDR1 MNHNS and CDR2 SASEGT. The CDR3 DNA follows: TGTGCCAGCAGCCCGTATGGAACCGGGGAGCTGTTTTTT. Its translation is CASSPYGTGELFF.

Turning to this clonotype: This sequence may be a read error, since a much larger clone differs from it by one base. CDR3 in DNA: TGCAGCTCCGGAGGGCCGCGCACAGATACGCAGTATTTT. Its translation is CSSGGPRTDTQYF. V and J are TRBV20-1 and TRBJ2-3; tentatively, D is TRBD2 (6 bases). CDR3 length: 13 amino acids. Germline V gene data show CDR1 as DFQATT and CDR2 as SNEGSKA (reference sequence).

This clonotype was counted a few times. This chain joins TRBV7-2 and TRBJ2-1; 11 positions agree with TRBD2. The CDR3 loop spans 17 amino acids. Germline V gene sequence: CDR1 SGHTA, CDR2 FQGNSA. Germline trimming cut 0 bases from V and 9 bases from J; bases unmatched to any gene: 10. The CDR3 loop reads CASSLAHIAGGQGEQFF. As DNA, the CDR3 is TGTGCCAGCAGCTTAGCGCATATAGCGGGGGGGCAAGGTGAGCAGTTCTTC.

This chain joins TRBV7-9 and TRBJ1-2; 10 nucleotides align to TRBD1. Germline assignment: CDR1 SEHNR and CDR2 FQNEAQ (reference sequence). Trimming cost V 3 bases and J 0 bases; bases outside gene matches: 7. This CDR3 contains 17 residues. The CDR3 protein is CASSLGTGDQSNYGYTF. In DNA, the CDR3 is TGTGCCAGCAGCTTGGGGACAGGGGACCAATCTAACTATGGCTACACCTTC.

This clonotype was seen repeatedly, ten times or more. The chain recombines TRBV5-1 with TRBJ2-1, with TRBD1 matching over 8 bases. The germline CDR1 and CDR2 sequences are SGHRS and YFSETQ. The length of the CDR3 is 15 residues. J gave up 2 bases and V 4 bases, and 5 bases lay outside the gene matches. The DNA for the CDR3 is TGCGCCAGCAGCATCGACAGGGGCGCCTACAATGAGCAGTTCTTC. It encodes CASSIDRGAYNEQFF.